This T cell receptor beta chain derives from a study of blood T cell repertoires in COVID-19. Study-level background: The study drew acute and convalescent COVID-19 samples from the United States, Italy and Spain. PBMCs, B-cell-depleted T cells, or T cells were the source of the cDNA or gDNA that made up the material.

The CDR3 loop spans 14 amino acids. V was shortened by 4 bases and J by 7 bases, with 15 bases between the two germline ends. Germline V CDR1 and CDR2: SGHRS, YFSETQ. In the original analysis: By means of reference gene primer amplification, nucleated cell counts were estimated. Assay: immunoSEQ multiplex PCR; the TCRdb copy retains only in-frame clones and omits some. V and J calls and clone size are given by that table; D and trimming were obtained from the DNA. This table holds around 95,000 clones, almost 90% found once. The sequence came from a human donor in a cohort sampled during active COVID-19. The gene calls are TRBV5-1 and TRBJ2-1, with D hard to call. Sequencing was done on a sample of peripheral blood. For the CDR3, the DNA is TGCGCCAGCAGCGCCCAAGGCAGGATGAATGAGCAGTTCTTC. Its translation is CASSAQGRMNEQFF.